The TCR beta chain under discussion was sequenced for a study of blood T cell repertoires in COVID-19 (dated by TCRdb to 2018 to 2021). About the study as a whole: The collaborator samples originated in the United States, Italy and Spain and spanned the acute and convalescent phases of COVID-19. Where available, HLA class I and class II types were obtained from metadata supplied by the sample provider rather than from assay-based typing. The repertoires were made available in a free public database intended to serve as a resource for research on the immune response to SARS-CoV-2. The material from the prospective study consisted of cDNA or gDNA derived from T cells, B-cell-depleted T cells, or PBMCs. Samples were obtained from the ongoing ImmuneRACE study (first 160 participants) and from some 1,300 subjects provided by 6 global collaborators. Deeply sampled blood TCRbeta repertoires from subjects exposed to, actively infected with, or recovered from COVID-19 were included in the dataset. The sample metadata nearly always contained a de-identified subject ID, COVID-19 status, age in years and sex.

What the authors observed across the whole study: How much clinical and demographic metadata was included differed by source and by participant, and the metadata was provided uncurated.

The immunoSEQ Assay, a bias-controlled multiplex PCR, was used to amplify TCRbeta CDR3 regions from genomic DNA. The study's processing was this. The number of nucleated cells in each sample was estimated from the amplification of reference gene primers within the assay. To quantify the absolute abundance of each unique TCRbeta CDR3 rearrangement, sequence reads were collapsed and filtered. For each sample, productive Simpson clonality was calculated as the square root of Simpson's diversity index over productive rearrangements. Held by TCRdb, this immuneACCESS table contains in-frame sequences only and omits some clones. Under half of the omission traces to an unresolved V gene where checked; the cause of the rest is unknown. From that table come the V and J calls and clone size; the DNA was used to work out D and trimming. For this sample the table gives about 170,000 clones, of which approximately 84% were detected only once. The ten largest clones take up 9.5% to 13% of the sample.

As concerns this clone: Its antigen target is currently unknown. Per-base quality was not reported, and no clone a single base away is much larger than it.

Collaborating institutions collected whole blood in K2EDTA tubes following their own protocols. For TCRbeta analysis, collaborator samples were shipped as frozen whole blood, as isolated PBMCs, or as DNA extracted from either sample type. The sequenced sample was peripheral blood. The sequence came from a man aged 65 to 85 with active or convalescent COVID-19.

In nucleotide form, the sequence is TGTGCCAGCAGCTTACTGGGTTTGGGGCTGAAGACCAAAAACATTCAGTACTTC. This translates into CASSLLGLGLKTKNIQYF. The rearrangement combines TRBV7-2 with TRBJ2-4; possibly the D gene is TRBD1, per 5 matching bases. CDR1 and CDR2, per the germline V gene, are SGHTA and FQGNSA. V is shortened by 2 bases, J by 2 bases, and the region joining them spans 19 bases. Its CDR3 holds 18 amino acids, cysteine through phenylalanine. Solely the CDR3 DNA is kept, with 54 bases framed from the first base. The CDR3 plus the reference TRBV7-2 and TRBJ2-4 genes for the other parts give the full variable domain: GAGVSQSPSNKVTEKGKDVELRCDPISGHTALYWYRQSLGQGLEFLIYFQGNSAPDKSGLPSDRFSAERTGGSVSTLTIQRTQQEDSAVYLCASSLLGLGLKTKNIQYFGAGTRLSVL.